One and the same sample provided the 24 T cell receptor beta chains below, sequenced in a study of blood T cell repertoires in COVID-19. Clones were sequenced by immunoSEQ multiplex PCR, and TCRdb holds only the in-frame ones, with some missing. The sample includes roughly 61,000 clones, 72% of them seen just once. The specimen sequenced was PBMCs or T cells enriched from blood (not recorded which). The source of these receptors is a woman between 55 and 75 years old who had been exposed to COVID-19.

Regarding this clone: Other DNA sequences within the sample encode an identical CDR3. The chain couples TRBV28 to TRBJ1-1; D is undetermined. The germline V and J ends were trimmed by 3 bases and 5 bases, with 4 bases remaining between them. The length of the CDR3 is 11 residues. In germline, CDR1 is MDHEN, CDR2 SYDVKM. CDR3: CASSFRTEAFF. The CDR3 DNA is TGTGCCAGCAGTTTTCGGACTGAAGCTTTCTTT.

CDR3: CASSQSGTGVEKLFF. Written as DNA, the CDR3 is TGTGCCAGCAGCCAATCCGGGACAGGGGTAGAAAAACTGTTTTTT. This chain links TRBV14 with TRBJ1-4; TRBD1 agrees at 10 bases. The CDR3 is 15 amino acids. Germline V gene data show CDR1 as SGHDN and CDR2 as FVKESK. V was pared by 2 bases and J by 8 bases, with 5 bases of the junction left unmatched.

The chain has TRBV28 and TRBJ1-6, with TRBD1 identical over 10 bases. CDR1 is MDHEN and CDR2 is SYDVKM in the germline V gene. The CDR3 loop spans 14 amino acids. The J segment lost 8 bases and the V segment lost 6 bases, leaving 4 bases of the junction unmatched. CDR3 sequence (DNA): TGTGCCAGCAGACAGACAGGGGGCGATTCACCCCTCCACTTT. Translating gives CASRQTGGDSPLHF.

The chain is built from TRBV5-5 and TRBJ1-4; possibly TRBD1 for D (5 bases). There are 16 residues in the CDR3. Germline-derived CDR1 and CDR2 are SGHKS and YYEKEE (reference sequence). V was trimmed by 4 bases and J by 0 bases, leaving 13 bases between them. CDR3 loop: CASSTYGGATNEKLFF. The CDR3 bases are TGTGCCAGCAGCACCTATGGGGGGGCAACTAATGAAAAACTGTTTTTT.

This clone was recorded once. J is TRBJ1-1 and V is TRBV13; 10 nucleotides line up with TRBD1. V was clipped by 2 bases and J by 5 bases; unmatched bases: 2. Germline-derived CDR1 and CDR2 are PRHDT and FYEKMQ (reference sequence). The CDR3 spans 14 residues. CDR3 residues: CASSLLDRGTEAFF. CDR3 in DNA: TGTGCCAGCAGCTTACTGGACAGGGGGACTGAAGCTTTCTTT.

This CDR3 reads CASNVGNSLTF. The CDR3, as DNA: TGTGCCAGCAATGTCGGAAACAGCCTCACCTTC. The chain links TRBV12-3 or TRBV12-4 to TRBJ1-2; the D is unclear. This CDR3 region has 11 residues. V lost 7 bases, J lost 13 bases, and 16 bases lay in between.

This rearrangement joins TRBV3-1 (or the pseudogene TRBV3-2) to TRBJ1-1, with TRBD1 matching 8 bases. The CDR3 extends over 12 amino acids. V dropped 5 bases and J dropped 4; count of bases not matched to a gene: 0. Germline V gene data show CDR1 as LGHDT and CDR2 as YNNKEL (reference sequence). The CDR3 loop reads CASSDRGTEAFF. The CDR3 coding sequence is TGTGCCAGCAGCGACAGGGGCACTGAAGCTTTCTTT.

CDR3 sequence reads: CATSDPSFNREYF. DNA of the CDR3: TGTGCCACCAGTGATCCCTCCTTTAACCGGGAGTACTTC. The chain combines TRBV24-1 with TRBJ2-7; D unclear. Trimming removed 3 bases from V and 11 bases from J, with 16 bases in between. CDR3 length equals 13 residues. The germline CDR1 and CDR2 sequences are KGHDR and SFDVKD.

CDR3 in DNA: TGCGCCAGCAGCCAAGATCCTTCCACAGTTAATGAAAAACTGTTTTTT. Encoded protein: CASSQDPSTVNEKLFF. The chain couples TRBV4-1 to TRBJ1-4; D unclear. The germline gives CDR1 MGHRA, CDR2 YSYEKL. CDR3 length equals 16 residues. Trimming shortened V by 0 bases and J by 4 bases, and 12 bases separated the two germline ends.

The sample holds one count of this clone. The genes are TRBV18 and TRBJ2-1, with 7 nucleotides matching TRBD1. V gave up 4 bases and J gave up 8 bases; unmatched junction bases: 2. The length of the CDR3 is 12 residues. Germline V CDR1 and CDR2: KGHSH, LQKENI. DNA for the CDR3: TGTGCCAGCTCACGAACAGGGGATGAGCAGTTCTTC. Translating it yields CASSRTGDEQFF.

V gene TRBV5-1 combines with J gene TRBJ1-2; TRBD1 might be the D (5 bases). CDR1 SGHRS and CDR2 YFSETQ come from the germline V gene. Trimming left V 2 bases short and J 8 bases short, with 13 bases between. This CDR3 region has 13 residues. CDR3 sequence: CASSLQDPHGYTF. The CDR3 DNA reads as TGCGCCAGCAGCTTACAGGACCCGCACGGCTACACCTTC. The variable domain in full, completed from reference TRBV5-1 and TRBJ1-2, reads KAGVTQTPRYLIKTRGQQVTLSCSPISGHRSVSWYQQTPGQGLQFLFEYFSETQRNKGNFPGRFSGRQFSNSRSEMNVSTLELGDSALYLCASSLQDPHGYTFGSGTRLTVV.

The V gene is TRBV19, the J gene TRBJ2-7; 9 bases map to TRBD1. CDR1 LNHDA and CDR2 SQIVND come from the germline V gene (reference sequence). V shed 6 bases, J shed 6 bases, and the junction held 6 bases outside the gene matches. This CDR3 is 13 amino acids long. CDR3 sequence: CASSDRGDSEQYF. In nucleotides, the CDR3 is TGTGCCAGTAGCGACAGGGGGGATTCCGAGCAGTACTTC. Drawing the rest from reference TRBV19 and TRBJ2-7, the complete variable domain is DGGITQSPKYLFRKEGQNVTLSCEQNLNHDAMYWYRQDPGQGLRLIYYSQIVNDFQKGDIAEGYSVSREKKESFPLTVTSAQKNPTAFYLCASSDRGDSEQYFGPGTRLTVT.

Many counts were recorded for this clone. This chain joins TRBV29-1 and TRBJ1-2; a weak D match, TRBD1 (5 bases). The CDR3 totals 12 residues. Germline V gene data show CDR1 as SQVTM and CDR2 as ANQGSEA. V dropped 3 bases and J dropped 5 bases, with 10 bases sitting between them. The CDR3: CSVDGGTYGYTF. The DNA for the CDR3 is TGCAGCGTTGATGGGGGGACGTATGGCTACACCTTC.

The chain combines TRBV10-1 with TRBJ2-1; TRBD2 agrees at 7 bases. Germline V gives CDR1 WNHNN, CDR2 SYGVQD (reference sequence). The CDR3 is 16 residues long. The J segment lost 6 bases and the V segment lost 2 bases, leaving 10 bases of the junction unmatched. The CDR3 coding sequence is TGCGCCAGCAGTGAGCGTCGGGGGGAGCTCGGCAATGAGCAGTTCTTC. As protein: CASSERRGELGNEQFF.

The rearrangement links TRBV2 to TRBJ1-2; D not resolved. Trimming removed 4 bases at V and 2 bases at J, with 8 bases between. Germline values: CDR1 SNHLY, CDR2 FYNNEI. This CDR3 is built from 13 residues. The CDR3 sequence: CASSVGLNYGYTF. In nucleotides, the CDR3 is TGTGCCAGCAGTGTCGGACTGAACTATGGCTACACCTTC.

The gene calls are TRBV9 and TRBJ2-6; 11 nucleotides align to TRBD1. Germline CDR1 and CDR2: SGDLS and YYNGEE. The V and J ends lost 4 bases and 4 bases, in that order; junction bases with no gene match: 13. This CDR3 has 19 residues. The DNA of the CDR3 is TGTGCCAGCAGCCCATCCTCGGGACAGGGGGTTAGCGGGGCCAACGTCCTGACTTTC. Protein product: CASSPSSGQGVSGANVLTF.

This clone was detected only a few times. V usage is TRBV6-1 and J usage is TRBJ1-3; no definite D call. The CDR3 has 16 amino acids. The germline CDR1 and CDR2 sequences are MNHNS and SASEGT. V lost 2 bases and J lost 2, with 13 bases in between. CDR3 sequence: CASSEKVPGAGNTIYF. CDR3 nucleotide sequence: TGTGCCAGCAGTGAAAAGGTCCCGGGAGCTGGAAACACCATATATTTT.

The V and J genes are TRBV14 and TRBJ1-2, with D perhaps matching TRBD1 (6 bases). The CDR3 loop spans 15 amino acids. The V end lost 1 base, the J end lost 2 bases, and 11 bases lay between the germline ends. Germline V gene data show CDR1 as SGHDN and CDR2 as FVKESK. The CDR3 DNA reads TGTGCCAGCAGCCAAGTCTGGGACAAGAACTATGGCTACACCTTC. This codes for CASSQVWDKNYGYTF.

V is TRBV19 and J is TRBJ2-4; tentative D call: TRBD2 (6 bases). This CDR3 is 14 amino acids long. Germline V gene lookup returns CDR1 LNHDA and CDR2 SQIVND (reference sequence). Between the trimmed V and J ends, which lost 8 bases and 2 bases, there was a span of 13 bases. CDR3 region: CASSFGGTKNIQYF. CDR3 in DNA: TGTGCCAGTTCCTTCGGGGGAACCAAAAACATTCAGTACTTC.

The CDR3 DNA reads as TGTGCCTGGAGTAGGGGTGGCCAGGGGCGTAATGAGCAGTTCTTC. It specifies CAWSRGGQGRNEQFF. V and J are TRBV30 and TRBJ2-1, with a weak D call TRBD1 (6 bases). Germline assignment: CDR1 GTSNPN and CDR2 SVGIG (reference sequence). V lost 2 bases to trimming and J lost 7 bases, with 18 bases between them. This CDR3 has 15 residues.

The gene calls are TRBV27 and TRBJ1-6; 8 bases match TRBD1. The germline V gene has CDR1 MNHEY and CDR2 SMNVEV (reference sequence). Trimming cost V 4 bases and J 3 bases; bases outside gene matches: 5. The CDR3 contains 16 residues. Written as DNA, the CDR3 is TGTGCCAGCAGTTCCGGGACAGGAGGCTATAATTCACCCCTCCACTTT. Its translation is CASSSGTGGYNSPLHF.

The chain carries TRBV5-4 and TRBJ1-1; D is perhaps TRBD1 (6 bases). The V gene's germline CDR1 is SGHNT and CDR2 YYREEE (reference sequence). CDR3 length: 16 residues. The V and J ends lost 4 bases and 1 base respectively, with 17 bases between them. The DNA of the CDR3 is TGTGCCAGCAGCCCAGATTCGGGACACCCGAACACTGAAGCTTTCTTT. Translation gives CASSPDSGHPNTEAFF.

This clone has only one observation. The rearrangement joins TRBV18 to TRBJ1-5, with D unclear. This CDR3 region has 14 residues. V lost 6 bases, J lost 5 bases, and 14 bases lay in between. Germline V gene sequence: CDR1 KGHSH, CDR2 LQKENI. CDR3 loop: CASSPEFEDQPQHF. CDR3 coding DNA: TGTGCCAGCTCCCCTGAGTTCGAGGATCAGCCCCAGCATTTT.

V and J are TRBV9 and TRBJ1-6; D may be TRBD1 (5 bases). The CDR3 totals 14 residues. CDR1 is SGDLS, CDR2 YYNGEE, per germline. V dropped 0 bases and J dropped 7 bases, with 8 bases sitting between them. CDR3 DNA: TGTGCCAGCAGCGTAGGACAGACCAATTCACCCCTCCACTTT. Its protein is CASSVGQTNSPLHF.